The 3 T cell receptor beta chains reported below all come from one sample, sequenced in a study of T cell responses to AZD1222 COVID-19 vaccine. Assay: immunoSEQ multiplex PCR; the TCRdb copy retains only in-frame clones and omits some. The sample has 98,000 or so clones; approximately 90% are singletons. The sequenced sample was peripheral blood, obtained on day 0 of AZD1222 vaccination. Receptors were obtained from an adult in good health.

This chain links TRBV3-1 (or the pseudogene TRBV3-2) with TRBJ1-2, with D possibly being TRBD1 (6 bases). The CDR3 sequence is 16 residues long. Trimming shortened V by 5 bases and J by 4 bases, and 20 bases separated the two germline ends. CDR1 LGHDT and CDR2 YNNKEL come from the germline V gene (reference sequence). The CDR3 DNA sequence: TGTGCCAGCAGCAACAGGGATGGGGGGGGAGGCTATGGCTACACCTTC. Translating it yields CASSNRDGGGGYGYTF.

The V call is TRBV2, the J call TRBJ2-7; the D gene is possibly TRBD2 (6 bases). The germline V gene has CDR1 SNHLY and CDR2 FYNNEI. V shed 5 bases and J shed 2 bases, with 10 bases lying between them. This CDR3 has 13 residues. In DNA, the CDR3 is TGTGCCAGCAGTCAGGGAGGTCCCTACGAGCAGTACTTC. This translates into CASSQGGPYEQYF. Full variable domain (rest looked up from reference TRBV2 and TRBJ2-7): EPEVTQTPSHQVTQMGQEVILRCVPISNHLYFYWYRQILGQKVEFLVSFYNNEISEKSEIFDDQFSVERPDGSNFTLKIRSTKLEDSAMYFCASSQGGPYEQYFGPGTRLTVT.

The V call is TRBV27, the J call TRBJ2-7; tentative D call: TRBD2 (5 bases). This CDR3 is 13 amino acids long. Trimming removed 3 bases from V and 2 bases from J, with 8 bases in between. CDR1 is MNHEY and CDR2 is SMNVEV in the germline V gene (reference sequence). The CDR3 here is CASSFSGAYEQYF. The CDR3 DNA follows: TGTGCCAGCAGTTTTTCCGGGGCCTACGAGCAGTACTTC.